This record concerns one T cell receptor beta chain sequence. The germline CDR1 and CDR2 sequences are KGHSH and LQKENI. This CDR3 comprises 17 residues. Synthesis of TCR beta cDNA relied on 5'RACE template switching carrying UMIs. TCRdb re-called the 5' RACE reads, yielding one record per CDR3 amino acid sequence without DNA. In all, the sample yields about 380,000 distinct CDR3 sequences. The sample comes from a study of T cells expressing NK-cell markers. Sequenced sample: blood T cells: a sorted CD56 or NKG2C T cell subset, CD4+ or CD8+ T cells, or bulk PBMC T cells (not recorded which). The receptor was derived from a man aged 18-70 years in good health. The chain is built from TRBV18 and TRBJ2-7; with no DNA, the TCRdb D assignment of TRBD1 cannot be verified. CDR3 loop: CASSPQGSGGVYDEQYF.